The T cell receptor (beta chain) described here comes from a study of blood T cell repertoires in COVID-19. Study in general: The United States, Italy and Spain were the sources of the acute and convalescent COVID-19 samples. PBMCs, B-cell-depleted T cells, or T cells provided the cDNA or gDNA that made up the material.

The CDR3 spans 15 residues. V was clipped by 1 base and J by 1 base; unmatched bases: 3. Germline loops: CDR1 SGHKS, CDR2 YYEKEE (reference sequence). In the original analysis: Amplification of reference gene primers provided the estimated nucleated cell counts. The table came from immunoSEQ multiplex PCR; TCRdb's copy has only in-frame clones and leaves some out. The V and J calls and clone size come from that table; D and trimming were worked out from the DNA. The data contain approximately 100,000 clones, 82% of them singletons. The J gene is TRBJ2-5, the V gene TRBV5-5, with TRBD1 matching 8 bases. This clonotype originated in a man aged 55 to 69 with acute or convalescent COVID-19. Sequenced: peripheral blood. In DNA form, the CDR3 reads TGTGCCAGCAGCTTGCAAGGACAGGGCCAAGAGACCCAGTACTTC. As protein: CASSLQGQGQETQYF.